The 26 T cell receptor beta chains given below trace back to one sample, sequenced in a study of circulating CD8 cells and anti-PD-1 response in melanoma. TCR libraries were prepared from approximately 15 ng of total RNA with the QIAseq Immune Repertoire TCR panel. TCRdb processed the reads anew with MiXCR; each CDR3 protein has one entry. The sample contains about 440 distinct CDR3 sequences, 5.7% of which appear only once. Sorting of live CD3+CD8+TCRalphabeta+ cells by PD-1 and/or TIGIT gave four subsets. The sequenced sample was CD8+ T cells from PBMCs, obtained at baseline or after one month of anti-PD-1 therapy (not recorded which). The receptors stem from a human donor with melanoma.

This clonotype is categorized as large. V usage is TRBV4-1 and J usage is TRBJ1-5, with D uncertain. Germline V CDR1 and CDR2: MGHRA, YSYEKL. The CDR3 loop spans 15 amino acids. The V end lost 3 bases, the J end lost 2 bases, and 11 bases lay between the germline ends. The CDR3 spells CASSQSGVGNQPQHF. For the CDR3, the DNA is TGCGCCAGCAGCCAGTCAGGAGTTGGCAATCAGCCCCAGCATTTT.

This clonotype rates as large. The rearrangement uses TRBV7-2 and TRBJ2-7; 9 nucleotides match TRBD2. Germline trimming cut 1 base from V and 4 bases from J; bases unmatched to any gene: 17. Per the germline V gene, CDR1 is SGHTA and CDR2 is FQGNSA. The CDR3 is 19 amino acids. The CDR3 sequence: CASSLVSSRAGGRLYEQYF. CDR3 in DNA: TGTGCCAGCAGCTTAGTTTCCTCCCGGGCGGGGGGGAGGCTGTACGAGCAGTACTTC.

Sample share makes this clonotype large. This chain links TRBV7-3 with TRBJ2-1, with TRBD2 as a possible D gene (5 bases). The CDR3 length is 16 residues. The ends were cut back, 5 bases at V and 4 bases at J, with 18 bases in the middle. Per the germline V gene, CDR1 is SGHTA and CDR2 is FQGTGA. The CDR3 region has the DNA TGTGCCAGCAGCCTCCAAAACCCAGCGGTATACAATGAGCAGTTCTTC. It is translated as CASSLQNPAVYNEQFF.

This clonotype ranks as medium-sized. Given the absence of the conserved phenylalanine or tryptophan at the CDR3 end, a read error is likely. The limits of the CDR3 on the DNA are not certain, so only TCRdb's listed CDR3 is given. The chain recombines TRBV20-1 with TRBJ1-1; the table's D call TRBD1 went unverified against the DNA. In germline, CDR1 is DFQATT, CDR2 SNEGSKA (reference sequence). The CDR3 spans 10 amino acids, including both terminal residues. The CDR3 region is CSASKRDTVI.

By its share, this clonotype is medium-sized. The chain joins TRBV7-8 to TRBJ2-7; 7 bases are a match to TRBD1. The V gene end was trimmed by 2 bases and the J gene end by 3 bases; junction bases not matched to a gene: 4. The CDR3 has 14 amino acids. CDR1 and CDR2 (germline): SGHVS, FQNEAQ. This CDR3 is CASSLLTGNYEQYF. CDR3 sequence (DNA): TGTGCCAGCAGCTTATTGACAGGGAACTACGAGCAGTACTTC.

This clonotype is labeled large. The chain combines TRBV2 with TRBJ2-3; TRBD2 might be the D (6 bases). This CDR3 contains 14 residues. CDR1 and CDR2 (germline): SNHLY, FYNNEI. Deletions cut 6 bases from V and 1 base from J, with 11 bases between. The DNA for the CDR3 is TGTGCCAGCAGGTTTGGCGGGGGCACAGATACGCAGTATTTT. Translating it yields CASRFGGGTDTQYF.

By share of the sample, this clonotype is large. The chain is built from TRBV7-3 and TRBJ2-1; 7 bases are a match to TRBD2. The CDR3 runs to 16 residues. CDR1 is SGHTA and CDR2 is FQGTGA in the germline V gene. With V trimmed by 5 bases and J by 0 bases, 7 bases remained unmatched. The CDR3 loop is CASSLRGGSSYNEQFF. For the CDR3, the DNA is TGTGCCAGCAGCCTAAGGGGCGGGAGCTCCTACAATGAGCAGTTCTTC.

This clonotype is labeled as large. This rearrangement joins TRBV18 to TRBJ2-7; D is undetermined. The CDR3 is 14 amino acids. The V end lost 0 bases, the J end lost 1 base, and 7 bases lay between the germline ends. The germline gives CDR1 KGHSH, CDR2 LQKENI. For the CDR3, the DNA is TGTGCCAGCTCACCACCAGCAGAGTCCTACGAGCAGTACTTC. It encodes CASSPPAESYEQYF.

In its sample, this clonotype ranks as medium-sized (0.01 to 0.1%). The rearrangement links TRBV7-2 to TRBJ2-7; tentative D call: TRBD1 (5 bases). Deletions cut 6 bases from V and 4 bases from J, with 10 bases between. The germline V gene encodes CDR1 SGHTA and CDR2 FQGNSA. This CDR3 is built from 12 residues. As DNA, the CDR3 is TGTGCCAGCAGTTTCCAGGGTTACGAGCAGTACTTC. Protein product: CASSFQGYEQYF. Complete variable domain (other parts from reference TRBV7-2 and TRBJ2-7): GAGVSQSPSNKVTEKGKDVELRCDPISGHTALYWYRQSLGQGLEFLIYFQGNSAPDKSGLPSDRFSAERTGGSVSTLTIQRTQQEDSAVYLCASSFQGYEQYFGPGTRLTVT.

This clonotype is classed as large. CDR3 in amino acids: CASSQDRATYNEQFF. CDR3 sequence (DNA): TGCGCCAGCAGCCAAGACAGGGCAACCTACAATGAGCAGTTCTTC. The J gene is TRBJ2-1, the V gene TRBV4-1; TRBD1 might be the D (5 bases). V lost 0 bases and J 2 bases, leaving 8 bases between the germline ends. CDR1 is MGHRA, CDR2 YSYEKL, per germline. The CDR3 extends over 15 amino acids.

This clonotype counts as large. The V call is TRBV20-1, the J call TRBJ1-2, with unresolved D. The V and J ends lost 6 bases and 4 bases respectively, with 12 bases between them. The CDR3 contains 12 residues. Germline loops: CDR1 DFQATT, CDR2 SNEGSKA (reference sequence). CDR3 region: CSAARPIYGYTF. DNA for the CDR3: TGCAGTGCCGCCAGACCGATCTATGGCTACACCTTC.

By share of the sample, this clonotype is large. The chain couples TRBV4-3 to TRBJ2-7; 10 bases fit TRBD1. J gave up 1 base and V 5 bases, and 8 bases lay outside the gene matches. The V gene's germline CDR1 is LGHNA and CDR2 YSLEER. CDR3 length: 16 residues. CDR3 sequence reads: CASSFSGTGESYEQYF. CDR3 nucleotide sequence: TGCGCCAGCAGCTTCAGCGGGACAGGGGAGTCCTACGAGCAGTACTTC.

This clonotype rates as large (0.1 to 1%). This chain connects TRBV4-3 to TRBJ2-1, with TRBD1 matching 7 bases. Looked up from germline, CDR1 is LGHNA and CDR2 is YSLEER. This CDR3 is 16 amino acids long. The V and J ends lost 3 bases and 0 bases, in that order; junction bases with no gene match: 5. CDR3 protein: CASSHYRGSSYNEQFF. The CDR3 DNA reads TGCGCCAGCAGCCATTACAGGGGAAGCTCCTACAATGAGCAGTTCTTC.

This clonotype qualifies as large (0.1 to 1%). The chain combines TRBV7-3 with TRBJ1-1, with a possible D match to TRBD1 (5 bases). Germline V gene sequence: CDR1 SGHTA, CDR2 FQGTGA. The germline V and J ends were trimmed by 0 bases and 3 bases, with 8 bases remaining between them. The CDR3 totals 14 residues. The CDR3 DNA is TGTGCCAGCAGCTTAACGTCGGGGGACACTGAAGCTTTCTTT. Encoded protein: CASSLTSGDTEAFF.

Judged by abundance, this clonotype is large. V gene TRBV2 combines with J gene TRBJ2-7; 8 bases line up with TRBD1. J lost 3 bases, V lost 7 bases, and 5 bases had no gene match. This CDR3 contains 13 residues. CDR1 is SNHLY and CDR2 is FYNNEI in the germline V gene. This chain's CDR3 is CASKTGVSYEQYF. CDR3 bases: TGTGCCAGCAAGACAGGGGTTAGCTACGAGCAGTACTTC.

By proportion, this clonotype is medium-sized. The rearrangement links TRBV28 to TRBJ2-2, with D uncertain. V was trimmed by 3 bases and J by 4 bases, leaving 3 bases between them. Germline lookup yields CDR1 MDHEN and CDR2 SYDVKM. The CDR3 contains 12 residues. CDR3 region: CASSFGTGELFF. The CDR3 DNA follows: TGTGCCAGCAGTTTCGGCACCGGGGAGCTGTTTTTT.

In its sample, this clonotype was seen a few times. This sequence joins TRBV20-1 and TRBJ2-7; D remains ambiguous. The CDR3 covers 13 residues. Trimming shortened V by 0 bases and J by 5 bases, and 11 bases separated the two germline ends. Germline-derived CDR1 and CDR2 are DFQATT and SNEGSKA (reference sequence). The CDR3 is CSARDPGRNEQYF. Here the CDR3 DNA reads TGCAGTGCTAGAGACCCAGGTCGGAACGAGCAGTACTTC.

This clonotype is large by share. This chain connects TRBV5-5 to TRBJ1-1, with 9 bases that match TRBD1. CDR1 SGHKS and CDR2 YYEKEE come from the germline V gene (reference sequence). The V gene end was trimmed by 4 bases and the J gene end by 8 bases; junction bases not matched to a gene: 18. This CDR3 comprises 17 residues. The CDR3 loop reads CASSHGTGTGKSTEAFF. CDR3 bases: TGTGCCAGCAGCCACGGAACCGGGACAGGGAAGTCGACGGAAGCTTTCTTT.

Judged by abundance, this clonotype is medium-sized. J is TRBJ2-7 and V is TRBV19; D is unclear. The CDR3 is 14 amino acids. V shed 5 bases and J shed 2 bases, with 13 bases lying between them. Germline loops: CDR1 LNHDA, CDR2 SQIVND (reference sequence). CDR3 in amino acids: CASSGVGRPYEQYF. The CDR3 DNA is TGTGCCAGTAGTGGGGTAGGAAGACCCTACGAGCAGTACTTC.

By share, this clonotype counts as large. This rearrangement joins TRBV4-3 to TRBJ2-2; TRBD2 aligns across 7 bases. CDR3 length: 16 amino acids. Germline CDR1 reads LGHNA; CDR2 reads YSLEER. V lost 4 bases, J lost 5 bases, and 10 bases stayed unmatched. In nucleotides, the CDR3 is TGCGCCAGCAGCCCCCCGGTAGCGGGTATTACCGGGGAGCTGTTTTTT. This codes for CASSPPVAGITGELFF.

This clonotype is categorized as medium-sized. The chain recombines TRBV19 with TRBJ1-2; a weak D match, TRBD1 (6 bases). The CDR3 is 13 amino acids. Looked up from germline, CDR1 is LNHDA and CDR2 is SQIVND (reference sequence). V was shortened by 4 bases and J by 8 bases, with 14 bases between the two germline ends. CDR3 nucleotides: TGTGCCAGTAGTAGCCGGACAGATGGAGGCTACACCTTC. Protein: CASSSRTDGGYTF.

Sample share makes this clonotype large. This chain uses TRBV2 with TRBJ2-5; D possibly corresponds to TRBD2 (6 bases). V gave up 8 bases and J gave up 3 bases, with 10 bases separating them. There are 12 residues in the CDR3. Germline-derived CDR1 and CDR2 are SNHLY and FYNNEI. The CDR3 coding sequence is TGTGCCAGCCTGGGACTGGAAGAGACCCAGTACTTC. This encodes CASLGLEETQYF.

By share of the sample, this clonotype is large. The chain is built from TRBV2 and TRBJ1-2; D is ambiguous. The CDR3 consists of 12 residues. V was trimmed by 11 bases and J by 4 bases, leaving 14 bases between them. Germline V gene data show CDR1 as SNHLY and CDR2 as FYNNEI. The CDR3 loop is CAPAVGIYGYTF. The CDR3 DNA reads as TGTGCCCCAGCAGTGGGGATCTATGGCTACACCTTC.

This clonotype is medium-sized by share. The chain uses TRBV10-3 and TRBJ2-2; TRBD2 matches at 10 bases. Germline V gives CDR1 ENHRY, CDR2 SYGVKD. This CDR3 has 17 residues. The ends lost 3 bases at V and 0 bases at J; junction bases unmatched: 4. The CDR3 bases are TGTGCCATCAGTGAAGGACTAGCGGTCGCGAACACCGGGGAGCTGTTTTTT. Its translation is CAISEGLAVANTGELFF.

Worth noting for this clonotype: Possible read error: a much larger clone is one base away. The gene calls are TRBV5-1 and TRBJ2-3; TRBD2 matches at 9 bases. V dropped 4 bases and J dropped 0; count of bases not matched to a gene: 3. The germline gives CDR1 SGHRS, CDR2 YFSETQ. This CDR3 region has 15 residues. CDR3 bases: TGCGCCAGCAGCCTTAGCGGGGGCAGCACAGATACGCAGTATTTT. This translates into CASSLSGGSTDTQYF.

This clonotype is large by share. This chain joins TRBV6-5 and TRBJ2-5; possible D gene TRBD2, 6 bases. Between the trimmed V and J ends, which lost 3 bases and 3 bases, there was a span of 17 bases. The CDR3 is made up of 16 amino acids. Germline assignment: CDR1 MNHEY and CDR2 SVGAGI. Written as DNA, the CDR3 is TGTGCCAGCAGTTATTTTTTCGGGGGTGCGGAAGAGACCCAGTACTTC. Translating it yields CASSYFFGGAEETQYF.